This T cell receptor beta chain comes out of a study of blood T cell repertoires in COVID-19. Original data processing: Amplified reference gene primers provided the basis for estimating nucleated cell counts. Data came from immunoSEQ multiplex PCR; TCRdb stores just in-frame clones and leaves some out. The V and J calls and clone size are taken from that table; D and trimming were inferred from the DNA. This table has about 190,000 clones, 70% to 80% appearing once. Trimming took 2 bases from V and 5 from J, leaving 13 bases between them. CDR3 length equals 14 residues. Germline CDR1 and CDR2: MNHNS and SASEGT.

This clonotype originated in a woman in her 50s with acute or convalescent COVID-19. Material for sequencing was peripheral blood. This sequence joins TRBV6-1 and TRBJ2-7, with D perhaps matching TRBD2 (5 bases). The CDR3 spells CASSEWPASHEQYF. The CDR3 coding sequence is TGTGCCAGCAGTGAATGGCCAGCTAGCCACGAGCAGTACTTC.